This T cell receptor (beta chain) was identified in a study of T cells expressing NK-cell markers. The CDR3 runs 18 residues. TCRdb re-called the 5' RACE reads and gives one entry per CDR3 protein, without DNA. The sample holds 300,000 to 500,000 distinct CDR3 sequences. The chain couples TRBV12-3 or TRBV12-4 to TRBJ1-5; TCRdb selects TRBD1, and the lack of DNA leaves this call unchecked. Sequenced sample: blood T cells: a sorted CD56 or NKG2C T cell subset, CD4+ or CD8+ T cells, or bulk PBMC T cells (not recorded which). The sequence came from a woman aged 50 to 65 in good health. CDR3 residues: CASSFVQATFYSNQPQHF.